This TCR beta chain stems from a study of control samples from healthy donors and cancer patients. This clone occurred once. The CDR3 spans 15 residues. With V trimmed by 6 bases and J by 1 base, 10 bases remained unmatched. CDR1 is SQVTM and CDR2 is ANQGSEA in the germline V gene. Data came from immunoSEQ multiplex PCR; TCRdb stores just in-frame clones and leaves some out. The sample records 95,000 to 150,000 clones, about nine tenths being singletons. The J gene is TRBJ1-2, the V gene TRBV29-1; 8 nucleotides line up with TRBD1. The source material was blood. The receptor comes from a man aged 35 to 55 in good health. CDR3 nucleotide sequence: TGCAGCGTGAAAATGGGGACAGGAAATAACTATGGCTACACCTTC. Its translation is CSVKMGTGNNYGYTF.